The text below deals with one TCR beta chain. It lacks a known antigen. The sample holds no much larger clone one base away, and base qualities are not on file. Donors formed part of the validation cohort, which comprised 120 subjects and was distinct from the first cohort of over 500 subjects. This record belongs to a study of cytomegalovirus exposure and HLA in healthy donors (dated by TCRdb to 2016 to 2017). In the study overall: According to a later analysis, one platform produced both the roughly 120 validation repertoires and the roughly 640 repertoires of the first cohort. The study aimed to test whether signatures of past pathogen exposure could be identified by cataloging public T cell receptors. High-throughput TCR immunosequencing, statistical association of individual TCRs with disease status, and machine learning were combined to predict cytomegalovirus infection status. A separate validation cohort of 90 to 150 different subjects was used in addition to the roughly 670-subject first cohort. On the study overall, not on this receptor specifically: While some public TCRs were present in many individuals, most TCR sequences turned up only very rarely across donors. A later analysis lacked HLA typing for the validation cohort, so it scored co-occurrence in that cohort across all 110 or so repertoires. Of the cluster scores, roughly 95% were above 0 in a later analysis, which found that TCRs clustered in the first cohort also tended to co-occur in the roughly 130 validation repertoires. In vitro tests confirmed that a few of the cytomegalovirus-associated TCR beta chains recognize cytomegalovirus antigens. The study listed approximately 160 TCR beta chains as associated with cytomegalovirus. The classifier was reported to diagnose cytomegalovirus status with high specificity and sensitivity in both the original cohort and the validation cohort. The authors suggested that the approach could potentially be extended to other disease states and immunological phenotypes.

Receptors were amplified or captured by the immunoSEQ multiplex PCR assay. In the paper's pipeline: A statistical classification framework was built for diagnosing cytomegalovirus status from the catalog of TCR beta chain sequences. Imported from immuneACCESS, the table was reduced by TCRdb to in-frame sequences with V and J called. These copies leave out some clones; in studies compared against another copy, an unresolved V gene accounts for under half, and the cause of the remainder is not known. V, J and clone size derive from that table, while D and trimming were established from the DNA sequence. This sample comprises 150,000 to 250,000 clones, 80% to 90% of them detected only once. The ten most abundant clones make up roughly an eighth of the sample. CDR1 and CDR2 are drawn from the germline V gene: MGHDK, SYGVNS. V was cut back by 3 bases and J by 1 base, leaving a gap of 15 bases between them. Spanning cysteine to phenylalanine, the CDR3 consists of 16 amino acids. The retained sequence is limited to the CDR3, 48 bases, with the frame set at the first base.

In this chain, TRBV25-1 is recombined with TRBJ1-1, with the D segment identity uncertain. The sequence was obtained from a woman between 25 and 40 years old in good health and CMV-seropositive. The source material was PBMCs. At the DNA level, the sequence is TGTGCCAGCAGTGATAGGTCGGGTTACGGGAACACTGAAGCTTTCTTT. Translated, it reads CASSDRSGYGNTEAFF.